The TCR beta chain under discussion was sequenced for a study of cytomegalovirus exposure and HLA in healthy donors. Study-wide findings and caveats: Fewer N-insertions (relative to the roughly 730-donor mean) were reportedly seen in an Asian-associated ancestry cluster in a later analysis. Productive status was seen about 87% or about 30% of the time for most TCR beta V segments in an earlier analysis.

About this clone itself: No antigen is known for it.

The J segment lost 6 bases and the V segment lost 5 bases, leaving 9 bases of the junction unmatched. Germline assignment: CDR1 SQVTM and CDR2 ANQGSEA. This CDR3 has 13 residues. Amplification used 60 Vbeta primers and 13 Jbeta primers. Assay: immunoSEQ multiplex PCR; the TCRdb copy retains only in-frame clones and omits some. The sample holds about 82,000 clones, around 70% seen once. The sequenced material came from PBMCs. The receptor was isolated from a young man in good health and CMV-seropositive. The chain couples TRBV29-1 to TRBJ2-7; 8 nucleotides line up with TRBD1. CDR3: CSVLSQGAGEQYF. Here the CDR3 DNA reads TGCAGCGTTCTATCCCAGGGGGCGGGCGAGCAGTACTTC.